The rows below give T cell receptor beta chains drawn from one sample of a study of T cell repertoires in cytomegalovirus infection. MiXCR was run by TCRdb on the reads, yielding one entry per CDR3 protein. Of approximately 490,000 distinct CDR3 sequences listed, roughly 12% are singletons. Sequencing used PBMCs. The receptors stem from a human donor in good health (CMV status not recorded). Some clones in this sample may be carry-over from other donors' samples. CDR3s include the opening cysteine and the closing phenylalanine or tryptophan. The D gene is left open where the match is weak. Clone size is given for some rows only: seen once, a few or many times, or a class if the clone is expanded.

j_call d_call v_call clone_size cdr3_nt cdr3_aa
TRBJ2-1 NA TRBV7-8 many TGTGCCAGCAGCTTAGAGCTCATCGAGCAGTTCTTC CASSLELIEQFF
TRBJ1-3 NA TRBV19 NA TGTGCCAGTAGTCCTTACAGCTCTGGAAACACCATATATTTT CASSPYSSGNTIYF
TRBJ2-7 NA TRBV27 many TGTGCCAGCAGCTCCCGGGGCTGGTACGAGCAGTACTTC CASSSRGWYEQYF
TRBJ2-7 TRBD1 TRBV28 many TGTGCCAGCAGGTCCGGGACAGGGTCGATCTACGAGCAGTACTTC CASRSGTGSIYEQYF
TRBJ1-5 NA TRBV7-9 NA TGTGCCAGCGTTAGTCAGCCCCAGCATTTT CASVSQPQHF
TRBJ2-7 TRBD1 TRBV6-5 many TGTGCCAGCAGTTACCGGACAGGACAGGGGCGGAACGAGCAGTACTTC CASSYRTGQGRNEQYF
TRBJ1-5 TRBD1 TRBV6-1 NA TGTGCCAGCAGAAAGGGACAGCTCGGGAATCTGCCCCAGCATTTT CASRKGQLGNLPQHF
TRBJ1-5 NA TRBV7-8 many TGTGCCAGCAGCCGGGACGTTCATCAGCCCCAGCATTTT CASSRDVHQPQHF
TRBJ2-3 TRBD2 TRBV6-1 many TGTGCCAGCAGTTTGAGCGGGGCTGGGGGTGCAGATACGCAGTATTTT CASSLSGAGGADTQYF
TRBJ1-1 NA TRBV11-2 few TGTGCCAGCAGCCCACTACCTCACTGGGGGGGGCAGGTCACTGAAGCTTTCTTT CASSPLPHWGGQVTEAFF
TRBJ2-4 NA TRBV12-3/TRBV12-4 many TGTGCCAGCAGTTTAAAAGGTATCGACATTCAGTACTTC CASSLKGIDIQYF
TRBJ2-1 TRBD2 TRBV5-5 NA TGTGCCAGCAGCCCACTAGCGGGAATCTACAATGAGCAGTTCTTC CASSPLAGIYNEQFF
TRBJ2-1 NA TRBV30 NA TGTGCCTGGAGTTCGCTAGCCGGTGAGCAGTTCTTC CAWSSLAGEQFF
TRBJ2-7 NA TRBV9 NA TGTGCCAGCAGCGTAGGAGACAGCTCCTACGAGCAGTACTTC CASSVGDSSYEQYF
TRBJ1-1 NA TRBV12-3/TRBV12-4 NA TGTGCCAGCAGTCCCGAGATGGTCCACACTGAAGCTTTCTTT CASSPEMVHTEAFF
TRBJ2-5 NA TRBV7-2 many TGTGCCAGCAGATTAGCCGGGACAGAGACCCAGTACTTC CASRLAGTETQYF
TRBJ2-4 TRBD1 TRBV2 many TGTGCCAGCAGTGTAATGGGACAGGGTCCCCTCTACTTC CASSVMGQGPLYF
TRBJ2-5 TRBD2 TRBV29-1 NA TGCAGCGTCGTAAGCGGGAGTGAGACCCAGTACTTC CSVVSGSETQYF
TRBJ2-1 TRBD2 TRBV20-1 NA TGCAGTGCTAGCGGGGGGATGGGCTCCTACAATGAGCAGTTCTTC CSASGGMGSYNEQFF
TRBJ2-5 NA TRBV10-3 few TGTGCCATCAGTGACCCAGGGGGGGTAGGTGAAGAGACCCAGTACTTC CAISDPGGVGEETQYF
TRBJ2-1 NA TRBV28 few TGTGCCAGCAGTTCACTAGAAGAATACAATGAGCAGTTCTTC CASSSLEEYNEQFF
TRBJ1-5 NA TRBV12-5 many TGTGCTAGTGGTGATCGGACACACGCCGATAGCAATCAGCCCCAGCATTTT CASGDRTHADSNQPQHF
TRBJ1-1 NA TRBV14 few TGTGCCAGCAGCCAAGATCAGCCCCGAAGTCAGATCTTT CASSQDQPRSQIF
TRBJ1-6 NA TRBV12-5 NA TGTGCTAGTGGTAGCCTCGGGGGGGAATATTCACCCCTCCACTTT CASGSLGGEYSPLHF
TRBJ2-3 TRBD2 TRBV5-1 few TGCGCCAGCTGCGTTAGCGGGGTCCGCACAGATACGCAGTATTTT CASCVSGVRTDTQYF
TRBJ2-3 TRBD2 TRBV20-1 NA TGCAGTGCCCGGACTAGCGCAGATACGCAGTATTTT CSARTSADTQYF
TRBJ2-5 TRBD2 TRBV15 few TGTGCCACCAGAAATCTGGGACTAGCGGGAGGAGGAGAGACCCAGTACTTC CATRNLGLAGGGETQYF